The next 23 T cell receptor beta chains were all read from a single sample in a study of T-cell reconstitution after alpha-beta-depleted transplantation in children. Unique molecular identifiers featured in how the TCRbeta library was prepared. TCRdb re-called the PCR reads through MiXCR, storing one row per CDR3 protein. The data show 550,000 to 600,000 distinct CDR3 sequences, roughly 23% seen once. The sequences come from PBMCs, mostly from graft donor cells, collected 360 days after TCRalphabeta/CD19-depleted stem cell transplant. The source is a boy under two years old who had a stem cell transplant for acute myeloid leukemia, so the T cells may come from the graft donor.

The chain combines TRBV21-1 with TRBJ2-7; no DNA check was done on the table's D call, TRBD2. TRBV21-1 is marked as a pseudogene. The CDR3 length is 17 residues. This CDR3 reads CASSPHPTELAGYEQYV. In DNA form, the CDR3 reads TGTGCCAGCAGCCCCCACCCGACGGAACTAGCGGGATACGAGCAGTACGTC.

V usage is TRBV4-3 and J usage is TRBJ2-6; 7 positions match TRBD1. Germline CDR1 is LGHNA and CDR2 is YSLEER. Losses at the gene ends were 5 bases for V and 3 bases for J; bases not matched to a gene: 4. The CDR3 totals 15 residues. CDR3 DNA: TGCGCCAGCAGCGCCACAGGGGTTGGGGCCAACGTCCTGACTTTC. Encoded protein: CASSATGVGANVLTF.

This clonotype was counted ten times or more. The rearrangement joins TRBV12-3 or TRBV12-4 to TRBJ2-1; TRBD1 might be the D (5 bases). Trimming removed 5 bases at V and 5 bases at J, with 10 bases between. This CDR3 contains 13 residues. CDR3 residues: CASSTRQHNEQFF. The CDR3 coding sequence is TGTGCCAGCAGTACCCGACAGCACAATGAGCAGTTCTTC.

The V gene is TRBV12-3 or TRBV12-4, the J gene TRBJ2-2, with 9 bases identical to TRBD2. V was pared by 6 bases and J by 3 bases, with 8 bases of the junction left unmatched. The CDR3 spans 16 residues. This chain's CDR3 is CASRFSAGGDTGELFF. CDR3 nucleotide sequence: TGTGCCAGCAGGTTTTCAGCGGGGGGTGACACCGGGGAGCTGTTTTTT.

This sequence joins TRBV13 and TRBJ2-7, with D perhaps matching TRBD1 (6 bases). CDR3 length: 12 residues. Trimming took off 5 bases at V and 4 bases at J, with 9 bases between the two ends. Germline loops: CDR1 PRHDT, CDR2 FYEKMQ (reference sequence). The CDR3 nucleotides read TGTGCCAGCAGCCACCAGGGGTACGAGCAGTACGTC. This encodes CASSHQGYEQYV.

CDR3 bases: TGTGCCAGCAGCCCTACTAGCTCCTACAATGAGCAGTTCTTC. Translating it yields CASSPTSSYNEQFF. This sequence joins TRBV12-3 or TRBV12-4 and TRBJ2-1, with TRBD2 as a possible D gene (5 bases). This CDR3 has 14 residues. V was trimmed by 6 bases and J by 0 bases, leaving 9 bases between them.

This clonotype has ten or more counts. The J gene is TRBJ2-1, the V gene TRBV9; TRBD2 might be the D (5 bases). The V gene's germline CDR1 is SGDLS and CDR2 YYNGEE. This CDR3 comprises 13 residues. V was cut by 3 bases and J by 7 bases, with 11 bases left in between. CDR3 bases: TGTGCCAGCAGCGGAGCCGGGGAAAATGAGCAGTTCTTC. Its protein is CASSGAGENEQFF.

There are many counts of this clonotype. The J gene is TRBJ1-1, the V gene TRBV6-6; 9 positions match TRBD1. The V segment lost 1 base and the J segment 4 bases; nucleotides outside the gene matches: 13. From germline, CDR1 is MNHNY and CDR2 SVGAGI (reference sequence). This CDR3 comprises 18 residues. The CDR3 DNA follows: TGTGCCAGCAGTTACTGCCTGGGACAGGGAAGTTTAGGCACTGAAGCTTTCTTT. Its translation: CASSYCLGQGSLGTEAFF.

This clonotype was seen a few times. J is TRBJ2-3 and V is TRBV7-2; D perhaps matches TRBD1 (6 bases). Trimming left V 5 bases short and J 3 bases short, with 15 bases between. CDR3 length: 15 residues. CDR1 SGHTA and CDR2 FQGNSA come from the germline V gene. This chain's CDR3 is CASSQTGWGTDTQYF. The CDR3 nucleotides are TGTGCCAGCAGCCAAACAGGGTGGGGGACAGATACGCAGTATTTT.

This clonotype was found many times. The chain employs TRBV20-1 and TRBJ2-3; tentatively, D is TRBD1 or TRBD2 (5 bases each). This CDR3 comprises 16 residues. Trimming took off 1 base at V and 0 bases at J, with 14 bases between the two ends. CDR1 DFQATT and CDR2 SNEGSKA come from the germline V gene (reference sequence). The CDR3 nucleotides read TGCAGTGCTAGAGCTTCGGGACCCATAAGCACAGATACGCAGTATTTT. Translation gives CSARASGPISTDTQYF.

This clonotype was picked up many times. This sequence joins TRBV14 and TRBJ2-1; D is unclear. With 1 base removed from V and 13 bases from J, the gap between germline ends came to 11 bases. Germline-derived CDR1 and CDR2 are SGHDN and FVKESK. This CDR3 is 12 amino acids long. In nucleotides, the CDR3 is TGTGCCAGCAGCCAAGGAGCCTCACCTCAGTTCTTC. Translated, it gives CASSQGASPQFF. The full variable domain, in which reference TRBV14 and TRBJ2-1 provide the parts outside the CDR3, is EAGVTQFPSHSVIEKGQTVTLRCDPISGHDNLYWYRRVMGKEIKFLLHFVKESKQDESGMPNNRFLAERTGGTYSTLKVQPAELEDSGVYFCASSQGASPQFFGPGTRLTVL.

DNA of the CDR3: TGTGCCAGCAGAAAGAGTCGGACTTCACCTACTAATGAAAAACTGTTTTTT. It is translated as CASRKSRTSPTNEKLFF. The V gene is TRBV7-2, the J gene TRBJ1-4; no clear D. V lost 6 bases and J lost 2, with 19 bases in between. Per the germline V gene, CDR1 is SGHTA and CDR2 is FQGNSA. The CDR3 is made up of 17 amino acids.

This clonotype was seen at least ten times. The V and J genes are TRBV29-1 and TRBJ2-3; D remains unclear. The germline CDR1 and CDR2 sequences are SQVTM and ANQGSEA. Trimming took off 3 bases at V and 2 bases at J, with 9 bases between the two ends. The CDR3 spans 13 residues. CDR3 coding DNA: TGCAGCGTTGAGACGCTTCTCACAGATACGCAGTATTTT. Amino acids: CSVETLLTDTQYF.

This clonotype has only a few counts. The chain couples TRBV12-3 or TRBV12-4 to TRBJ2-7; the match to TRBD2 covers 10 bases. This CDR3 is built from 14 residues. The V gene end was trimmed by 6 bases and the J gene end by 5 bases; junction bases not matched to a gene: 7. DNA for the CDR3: TGTGCCAGCAGCTTAAGCGGGGGGGCCGACGAGCAGTACTTC. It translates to CASSLSGGADEQYF.

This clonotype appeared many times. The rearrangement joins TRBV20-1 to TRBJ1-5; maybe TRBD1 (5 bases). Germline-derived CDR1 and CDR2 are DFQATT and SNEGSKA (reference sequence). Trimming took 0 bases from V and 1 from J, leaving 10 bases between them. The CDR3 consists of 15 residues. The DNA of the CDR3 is TGCAGTGCTAGAGATCTTGGGGGAAGCAATCAGCCCCAGCATTTT. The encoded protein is CSARDLGGSNQPQHF.

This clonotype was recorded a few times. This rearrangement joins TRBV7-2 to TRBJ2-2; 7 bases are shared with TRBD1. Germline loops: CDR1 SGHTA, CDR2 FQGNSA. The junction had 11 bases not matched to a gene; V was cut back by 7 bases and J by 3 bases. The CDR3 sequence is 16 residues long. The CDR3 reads CASNHSPQGDTGELFF. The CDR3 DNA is TGTGCCAGCAACCATTCTCCTCAGGGGGACACCGGGGAGCTGTTTTTT.

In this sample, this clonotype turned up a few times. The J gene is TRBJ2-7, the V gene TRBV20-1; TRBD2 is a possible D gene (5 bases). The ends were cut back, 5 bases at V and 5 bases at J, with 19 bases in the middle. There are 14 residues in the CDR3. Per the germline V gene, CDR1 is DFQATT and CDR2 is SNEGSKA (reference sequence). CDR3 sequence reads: CSAPGPSSRHEQYV. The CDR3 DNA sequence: TGCAGTGCTCCCGGGCCCTCTAGCCGCCACGAGCAGTACGTC.

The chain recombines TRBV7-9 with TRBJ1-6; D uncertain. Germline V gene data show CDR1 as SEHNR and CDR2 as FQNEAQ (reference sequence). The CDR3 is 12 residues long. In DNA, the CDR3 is TGTGCTTCAACCCAAGGGATTTCACCCCTCCACTTT. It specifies CASTQGISPLHF.

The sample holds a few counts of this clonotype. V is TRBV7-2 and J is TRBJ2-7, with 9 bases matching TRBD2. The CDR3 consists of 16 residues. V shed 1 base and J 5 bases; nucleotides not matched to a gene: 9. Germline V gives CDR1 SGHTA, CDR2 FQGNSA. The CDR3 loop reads CASSLEILAGEDEQYF. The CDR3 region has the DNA TGTGCCAGCAGCTTAGAGATTTTAGCGGGGGAGGACGAGCAGTACTTC.

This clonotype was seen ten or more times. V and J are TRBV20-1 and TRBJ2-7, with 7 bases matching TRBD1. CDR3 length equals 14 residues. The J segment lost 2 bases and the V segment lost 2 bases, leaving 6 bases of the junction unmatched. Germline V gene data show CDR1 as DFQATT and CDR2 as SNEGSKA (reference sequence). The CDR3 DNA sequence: TGCAGTGCTAGACCCGACAGGGCCGCCTACGAGCAGTACGTC. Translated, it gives CSARPDRAAYEQYV.

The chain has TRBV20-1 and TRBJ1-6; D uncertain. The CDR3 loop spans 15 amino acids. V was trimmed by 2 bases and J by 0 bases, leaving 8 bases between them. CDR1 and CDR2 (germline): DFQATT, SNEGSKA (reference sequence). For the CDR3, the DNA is TGCAGTGCTAGACAGACGGGCTCCTATAATTCACCCCTCCACTTT. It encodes CSARQTGSYNSPLHF.

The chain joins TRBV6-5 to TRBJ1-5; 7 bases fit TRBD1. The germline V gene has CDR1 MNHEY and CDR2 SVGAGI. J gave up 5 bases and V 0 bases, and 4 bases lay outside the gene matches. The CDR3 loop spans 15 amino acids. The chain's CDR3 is CASSYSSRGDQPQHF. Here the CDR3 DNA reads TGTGCCAGCAGTTACTCGAGCAGGGGGGATCAGCCCCAGCATTTT.

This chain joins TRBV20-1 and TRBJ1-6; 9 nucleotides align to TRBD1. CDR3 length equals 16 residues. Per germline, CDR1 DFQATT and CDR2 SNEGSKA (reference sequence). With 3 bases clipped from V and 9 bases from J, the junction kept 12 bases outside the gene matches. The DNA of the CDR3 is TGCAGTGCTAGGGATGGGATCGGACAGGGGATTTCACCCCTCCACTTT. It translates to CSARDGIGQGISPLHF.